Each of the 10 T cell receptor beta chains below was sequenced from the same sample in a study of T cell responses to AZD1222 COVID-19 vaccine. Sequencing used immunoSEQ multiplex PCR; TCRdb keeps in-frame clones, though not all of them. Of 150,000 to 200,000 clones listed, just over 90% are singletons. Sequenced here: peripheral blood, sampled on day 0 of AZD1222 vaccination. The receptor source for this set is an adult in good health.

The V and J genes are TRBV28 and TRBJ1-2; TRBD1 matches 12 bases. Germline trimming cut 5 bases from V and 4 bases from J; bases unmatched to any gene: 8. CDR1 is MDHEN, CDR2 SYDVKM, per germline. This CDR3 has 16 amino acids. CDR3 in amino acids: CASSVGTGGRLYGYTF. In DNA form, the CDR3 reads TGTGCCAGCAGTGTAGGGACAGGGGGCCGCCTCTATGGCTACACCTTC.

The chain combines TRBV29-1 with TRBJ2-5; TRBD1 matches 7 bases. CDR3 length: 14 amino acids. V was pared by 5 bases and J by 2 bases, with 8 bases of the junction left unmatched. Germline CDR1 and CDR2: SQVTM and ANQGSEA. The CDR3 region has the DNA TGCAGCGTTCACCCCGGGACAGCACAAGAGACCCAGTACTTC. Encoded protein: CSVHPGTAQETQYF. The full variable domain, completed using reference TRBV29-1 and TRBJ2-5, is SAVISQKPSRDICQRGTSLTIQCQVDSQVTMMFWYRQQPGQSLTLIATANQGSEATYESGFVIDKFPISRPNLTFSTLTVSNMSPEDSSIYLCSVHPGTAQETQYFGPGTRLLVL.

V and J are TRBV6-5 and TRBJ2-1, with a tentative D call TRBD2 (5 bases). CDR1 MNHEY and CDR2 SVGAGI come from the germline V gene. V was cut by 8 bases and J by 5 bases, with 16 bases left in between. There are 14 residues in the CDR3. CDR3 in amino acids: CASGGLVLNNEQFF. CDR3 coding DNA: TGTGCCAGCGGAGGACTGGTTCTTAACAATGAGCAGTTCTTC.

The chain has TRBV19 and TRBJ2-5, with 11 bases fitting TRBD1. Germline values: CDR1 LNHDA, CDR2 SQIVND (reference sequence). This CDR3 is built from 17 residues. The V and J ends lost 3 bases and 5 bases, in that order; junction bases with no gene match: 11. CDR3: CASSIGDRGKSRETQYF. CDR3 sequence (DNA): TGTGCCAGTAGTATTGGGGACAGGGGGAAGAGTCGGGAGACCCAGTACTTC.

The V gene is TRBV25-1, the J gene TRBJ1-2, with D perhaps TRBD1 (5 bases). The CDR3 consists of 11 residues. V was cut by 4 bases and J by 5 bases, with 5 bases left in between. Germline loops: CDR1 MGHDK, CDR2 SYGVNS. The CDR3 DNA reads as TGTGCCAGCAGTGGGGGGTATGGCTACACCTTC. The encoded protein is CASSGGYGYTF.

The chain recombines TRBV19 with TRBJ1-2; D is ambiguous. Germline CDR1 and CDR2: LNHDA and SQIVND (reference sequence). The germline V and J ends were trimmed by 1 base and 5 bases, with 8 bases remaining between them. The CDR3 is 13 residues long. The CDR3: CASSIGQYYGYTF. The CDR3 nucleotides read TGTGCCAGTAGTATAGGGCAGTATTATGGCTACACCTTC.

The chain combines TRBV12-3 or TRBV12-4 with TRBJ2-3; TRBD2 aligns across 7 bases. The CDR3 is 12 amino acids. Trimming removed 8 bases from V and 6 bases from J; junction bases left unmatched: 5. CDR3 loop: CASAEGGDTQYF. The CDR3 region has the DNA TGTGCCAGCGCAGAGGGAGGGGATACGCAGTATTTT.

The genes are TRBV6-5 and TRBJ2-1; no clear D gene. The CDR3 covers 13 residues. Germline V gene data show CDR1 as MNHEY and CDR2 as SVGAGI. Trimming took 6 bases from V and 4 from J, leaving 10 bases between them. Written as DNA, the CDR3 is TGTGCCAGCAGCCTTGACGGTTACAATGAGCAGTTCTTC. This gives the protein CASSLDGYNEQFF.

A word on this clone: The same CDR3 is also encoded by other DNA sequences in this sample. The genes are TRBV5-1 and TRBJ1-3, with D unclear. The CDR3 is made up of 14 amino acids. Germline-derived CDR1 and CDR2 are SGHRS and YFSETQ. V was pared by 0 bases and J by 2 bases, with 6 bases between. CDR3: CASSLEGPGNTIYF. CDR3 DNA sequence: TGCGCCAGCAGCTTGGAGGGCCCTGGAAACACCATATATTTT.

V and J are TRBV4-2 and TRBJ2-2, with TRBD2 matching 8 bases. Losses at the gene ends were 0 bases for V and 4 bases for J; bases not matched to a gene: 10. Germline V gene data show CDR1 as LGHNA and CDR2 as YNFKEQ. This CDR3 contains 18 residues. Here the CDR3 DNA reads TGTGCCAGCAGCCAAGAAACTCCGGGAGGGCCTGGCACCGGGGAGCTGTTTTTT. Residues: CASSQETPGGPGTGELFF.